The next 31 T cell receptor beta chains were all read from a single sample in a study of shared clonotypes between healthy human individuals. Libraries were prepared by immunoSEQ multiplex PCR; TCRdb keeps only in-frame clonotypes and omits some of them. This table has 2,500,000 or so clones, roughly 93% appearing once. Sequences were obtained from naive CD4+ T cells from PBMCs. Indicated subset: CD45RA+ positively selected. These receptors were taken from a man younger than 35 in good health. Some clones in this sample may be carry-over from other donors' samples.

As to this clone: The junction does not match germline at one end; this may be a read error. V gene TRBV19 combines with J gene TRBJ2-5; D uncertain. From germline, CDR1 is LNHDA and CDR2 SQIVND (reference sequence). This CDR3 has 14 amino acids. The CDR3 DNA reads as TGTGCCAGTAGTTCGTCCCCCTACCAGGAGACCCAGTACTTC. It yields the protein CASSSSPYQETQYF.

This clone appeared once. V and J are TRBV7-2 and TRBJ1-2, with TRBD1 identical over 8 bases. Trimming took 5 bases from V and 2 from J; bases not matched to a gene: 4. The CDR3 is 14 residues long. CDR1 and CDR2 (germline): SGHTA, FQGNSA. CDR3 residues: CASSKDRVNYGYTF. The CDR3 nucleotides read TGTGCCAGCAGCAAGGACAGGGTGAACTATGGCTACACCTTC.

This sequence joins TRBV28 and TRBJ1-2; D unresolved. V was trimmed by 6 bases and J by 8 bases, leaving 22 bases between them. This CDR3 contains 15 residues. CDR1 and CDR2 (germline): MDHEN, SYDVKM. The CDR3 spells CASSRIGFPRAGYTF. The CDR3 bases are TGTGCCAGCAGCAGAATCGGGTTTCCCCGAGCGGGCTACACCTTC.

The CDR3 is CSVDQGASVNEQFF. As DNA, the CDR3 is TGCAGCGTTGACCAGGGGGCAAGTGTCAATGAGCAGTTCTTC. The chain carries TRBV29-1 and TRBJ2-1, with 8 bases that match TRBD1. The V gene end was trimmed by 3 bases and the J gene end by 6 bases; junction bases not matched to a gene: 7. The germline CDR1 and CDR2 sequences are SQVTM and ANQGSEA. This CDR3 has 14 residues.

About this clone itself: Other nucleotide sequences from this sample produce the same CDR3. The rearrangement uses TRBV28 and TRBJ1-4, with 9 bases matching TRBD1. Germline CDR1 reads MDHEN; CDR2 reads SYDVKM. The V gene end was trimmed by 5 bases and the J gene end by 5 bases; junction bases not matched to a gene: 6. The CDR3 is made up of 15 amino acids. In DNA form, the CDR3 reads TGTGCCAGCAGTACACCCGGGACAGGGAATGAAAAACTGTTTTTT. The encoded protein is CASSTPGTGNEKLFF. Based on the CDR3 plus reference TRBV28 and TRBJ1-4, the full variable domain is DVKVTQSSRYLVKRTGEKVFLECVQDMDHENMFWYRQDPGLGLRLIYFSYDVKMKEKGDIPEGYSVSREKKERFSLILESASTNQTSMYLCASSTPGTGNEKLFFGSGTQLSVL.

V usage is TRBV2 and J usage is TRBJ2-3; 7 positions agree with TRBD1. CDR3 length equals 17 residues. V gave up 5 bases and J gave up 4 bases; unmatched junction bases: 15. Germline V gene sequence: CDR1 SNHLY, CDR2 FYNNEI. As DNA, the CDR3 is TGTGCCAGCAGTCCACGCTTCTGGACAGGACGGGCAGATACGCAGTATTTT. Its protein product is CASSPRFWTGRADTQYF.

The CDR3, as DNA: TGTGCCACCAGCAGAGCCCGAAGGACCCACGTCACCGGGGAGCTGTTTTTT. Protein: CATSRARRTHVTGELFF. The chain employs TRBV15 and TRBJ2-2, with D hard to call. Germline V gene data show CDR1 as LNHNV and CDR2 as YYDKDF (reference sequence). CDR3 length: 17 residues. V was trimmed by 1 base and J by 4 bases, leaving 16 bases between them.

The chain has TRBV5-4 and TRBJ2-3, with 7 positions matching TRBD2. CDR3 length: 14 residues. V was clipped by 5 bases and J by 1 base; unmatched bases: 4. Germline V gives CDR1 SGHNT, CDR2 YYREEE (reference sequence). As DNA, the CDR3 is TGTGCCAGCAGGGGAGGGCCGGGCACAGATACGCAGTATTTT. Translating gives CASRGGPGTDTQYF.

For the CDR3, the DNA is TGTGCCAGCAGTACCGGGACTAGCGGATCCTACGAGCAGTACTTC. Its translation: CASSTGTSGSYEQYF. This sequence joins TRBV5-4 and TRBJ2-7, with 11 bases matching TRBD2. Germline values: CDR1 SGHNT, CDR2 YYREEE (reference sequence). This CDR3 comprises 15 residues. J was trimmed by 1 base and V by 5 bases; bases with no gene match: 5. The variable domain in full, completed from reference TRBV5-4 and TRBJ2-7, reads ETGVTQSPTHLIKTRGQQVTLRCSSQSGHNTVSWYQQALGQGPQFIFQYYREEENGRGNFPPRFSGLQFPNYSSELNVNALELDDSALYLCASSTGTSGSYEQYFGPGTRLTVT.

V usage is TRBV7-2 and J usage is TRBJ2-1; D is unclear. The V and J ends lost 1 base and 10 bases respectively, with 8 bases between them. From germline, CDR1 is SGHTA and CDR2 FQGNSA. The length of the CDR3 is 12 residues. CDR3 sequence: CASSLGAYEQFF. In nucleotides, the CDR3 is TGTGCCAGCAGCTTAGGTGCGTACGAGCAGTTCTTC. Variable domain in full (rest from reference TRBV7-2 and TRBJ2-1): GAGVSQSPSNKVTEKGKDVELRCDPISGHTALYWYRQSLGQGLEFLIYFQGNSAPDKSGLPSDRFSAERTGGSVSTLTIQRTQQEDSAVYLCASSLGAYEQFFGPGTRLTVL.

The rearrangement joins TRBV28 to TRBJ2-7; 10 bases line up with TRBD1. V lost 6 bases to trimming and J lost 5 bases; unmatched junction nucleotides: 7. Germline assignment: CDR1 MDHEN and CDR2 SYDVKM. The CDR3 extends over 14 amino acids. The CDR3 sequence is CASRRQGAVDEQYF. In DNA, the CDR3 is TGTGCCAGCAGAAGACAGGGGGCTGTCGACGAGCAGTACTTC. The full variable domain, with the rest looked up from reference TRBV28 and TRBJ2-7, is DVKVTQSSRYLVKRTGEKVFLECVQDMDHENMFWYRQDPGLGLRLIYFSYDVKMKEKGDIPEGYSVSREKKERFSLILESASTNQTSMYLCASRRQGAVDEQYFGPGTRLTVT.

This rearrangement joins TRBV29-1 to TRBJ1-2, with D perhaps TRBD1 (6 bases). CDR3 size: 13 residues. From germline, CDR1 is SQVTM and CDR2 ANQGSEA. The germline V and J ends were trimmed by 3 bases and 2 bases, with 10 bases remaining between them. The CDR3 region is CSVDIQGNYGYTF. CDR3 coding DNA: TGCAGCGTTGATATACAGGGAAACTATGGCTACACCTTC.

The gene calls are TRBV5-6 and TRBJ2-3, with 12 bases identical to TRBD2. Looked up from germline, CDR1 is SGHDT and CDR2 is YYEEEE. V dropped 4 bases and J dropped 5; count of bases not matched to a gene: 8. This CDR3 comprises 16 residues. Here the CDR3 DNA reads TGTGCCAGCAGCAGATTACTAGCGGGAGGACTAGATACGCAGTATTTT. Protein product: CASSRLLAGGLDTQYF.

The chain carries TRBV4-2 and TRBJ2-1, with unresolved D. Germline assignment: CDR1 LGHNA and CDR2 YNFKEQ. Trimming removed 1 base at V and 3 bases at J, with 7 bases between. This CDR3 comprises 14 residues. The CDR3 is CASSQGVSYNEQFF. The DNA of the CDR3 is TGTGCCAGCAGCCAAGGGGTTAGCTACAATGAGCAGTTCTTC.

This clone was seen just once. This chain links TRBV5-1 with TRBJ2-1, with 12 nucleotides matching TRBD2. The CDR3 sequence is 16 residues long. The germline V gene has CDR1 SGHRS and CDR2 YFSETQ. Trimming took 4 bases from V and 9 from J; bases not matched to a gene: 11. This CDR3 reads CASSHITSGRIPEQFF. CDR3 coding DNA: TGCGCCAGCAGCCACATAACTAGCGGGAGGATTCCTGAGCAGTTCTTC.

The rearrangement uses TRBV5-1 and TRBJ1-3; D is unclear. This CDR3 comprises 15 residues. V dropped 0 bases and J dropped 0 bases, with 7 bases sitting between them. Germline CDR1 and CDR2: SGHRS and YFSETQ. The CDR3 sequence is CASSLGTDSGNTIYF. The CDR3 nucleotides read TGCGCCAGCAGCTTGGGGACGGACTCTGGAAACACCATATATTTT.

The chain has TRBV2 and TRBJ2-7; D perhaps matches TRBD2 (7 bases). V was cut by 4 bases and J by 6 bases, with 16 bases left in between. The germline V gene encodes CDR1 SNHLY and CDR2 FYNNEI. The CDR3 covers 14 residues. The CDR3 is CASSGSGEGTEQYF. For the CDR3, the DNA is TGTGCCAGCAGTGGGTCAGGGGAGGGAACCGAGCAGTACTTC. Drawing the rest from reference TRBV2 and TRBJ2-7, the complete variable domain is EPEVTQTPSHQVTQMGQEVILRCVPISNHLYFYWYRQILGQKVEFLVSFYNNEISEKSEIFDDQFSVERPDGSNFTLKIRSTKLEDSAMYFCASSGSGEGTEQYFGPGTRLTVT.

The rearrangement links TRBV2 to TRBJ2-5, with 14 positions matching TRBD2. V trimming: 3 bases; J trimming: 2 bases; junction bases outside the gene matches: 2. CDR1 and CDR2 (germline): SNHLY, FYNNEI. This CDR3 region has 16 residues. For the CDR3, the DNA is TGTGCCAGCAGTGAGGGACTAGCGGGGGCTCAAGAGACCCAGTACTTC. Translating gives CASSEGLAGAQETQYF.

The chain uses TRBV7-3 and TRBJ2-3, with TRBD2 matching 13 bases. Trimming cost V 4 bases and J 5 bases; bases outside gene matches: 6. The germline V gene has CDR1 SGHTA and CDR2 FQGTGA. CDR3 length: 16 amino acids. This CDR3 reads CASSYDRTSGRDTQYF. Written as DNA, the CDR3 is TGTGCCAGCAGCTATGATAGGACTAGCGGGAGAGATACGCAGTATTTT. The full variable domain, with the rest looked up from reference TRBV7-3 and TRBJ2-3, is GAGVSQTPSNKVTEKGKYVELRCDPISGHTALYWYRQSLGQGPEFLIYFQGTGAADDSGLPNDRFFAVRPEGSVSTLKIQRTERGDSAVYLCASSYDRTSGRDTQYFGPGTRLTVL.

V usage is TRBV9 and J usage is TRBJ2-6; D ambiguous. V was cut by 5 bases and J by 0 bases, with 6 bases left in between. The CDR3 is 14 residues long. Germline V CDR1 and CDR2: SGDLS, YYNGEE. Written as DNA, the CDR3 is TGTGCCAGCAGGGAAGACTCTGGGGCCAACGTCCTGACTTTC. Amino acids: CASREDSGANVLTF.

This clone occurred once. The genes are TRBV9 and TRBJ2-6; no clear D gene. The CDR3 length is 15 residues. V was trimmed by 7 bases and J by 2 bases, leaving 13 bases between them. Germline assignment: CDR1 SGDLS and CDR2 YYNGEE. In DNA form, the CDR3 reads TGTGCCAGCGGCCCCCTGGGCGCTGGGGCCAACGTCCTGACTTTC. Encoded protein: CASGPLGAGANVLTF.

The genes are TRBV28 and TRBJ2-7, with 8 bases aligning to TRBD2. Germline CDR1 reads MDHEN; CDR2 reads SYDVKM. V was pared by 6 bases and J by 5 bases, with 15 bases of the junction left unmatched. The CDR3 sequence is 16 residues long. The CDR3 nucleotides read TGTGCCAGCAGCCCCCCCCTAGCGGGTGGTCGTCACGAGCAGTACTTC. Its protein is CASSPPLAGGRHEQYF.

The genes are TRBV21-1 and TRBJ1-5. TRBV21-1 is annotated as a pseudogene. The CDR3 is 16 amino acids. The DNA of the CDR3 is TGTGCCAGCAGCAAAACTCCCCCGGGTAGCAATCAGCCCCAGCATTTT. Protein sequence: CASSKTPPGSNQPQHF.

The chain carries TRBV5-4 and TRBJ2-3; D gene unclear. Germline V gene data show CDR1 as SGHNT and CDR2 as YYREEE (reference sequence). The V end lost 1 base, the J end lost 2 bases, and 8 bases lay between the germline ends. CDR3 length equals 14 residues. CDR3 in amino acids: CASSLPGHTDTQYF. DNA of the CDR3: TGTGCCAGCAGCTTGCCCGGGCACACAGATACGCAGTATTTT.

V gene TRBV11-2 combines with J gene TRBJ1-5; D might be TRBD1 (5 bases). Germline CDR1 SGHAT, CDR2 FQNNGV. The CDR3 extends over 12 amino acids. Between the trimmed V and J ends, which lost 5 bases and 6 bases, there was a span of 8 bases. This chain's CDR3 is CASSQRGQPQHF. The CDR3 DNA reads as TGTGCCAGCAGCCAGAGGGGTCAGCCCCAGCATTTT.

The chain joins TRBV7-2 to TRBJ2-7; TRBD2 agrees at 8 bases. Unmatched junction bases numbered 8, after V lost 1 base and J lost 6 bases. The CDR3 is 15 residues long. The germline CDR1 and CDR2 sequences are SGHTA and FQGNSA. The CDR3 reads CASSLGSRTSSEQYF. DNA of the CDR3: TGTGCCAGCAGCTTAGGCTCGCGGACTAGCAGCGAGCAGTACTTC.

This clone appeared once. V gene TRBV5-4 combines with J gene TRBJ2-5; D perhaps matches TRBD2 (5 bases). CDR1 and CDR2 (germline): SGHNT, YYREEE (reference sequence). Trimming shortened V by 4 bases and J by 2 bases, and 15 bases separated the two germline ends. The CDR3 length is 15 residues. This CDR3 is CASSRVPGNQETQYF. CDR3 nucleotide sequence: TGTGCCAGCAGCCGGGTCCCGGGAAATCAAGAGACCCAGTACTTC.

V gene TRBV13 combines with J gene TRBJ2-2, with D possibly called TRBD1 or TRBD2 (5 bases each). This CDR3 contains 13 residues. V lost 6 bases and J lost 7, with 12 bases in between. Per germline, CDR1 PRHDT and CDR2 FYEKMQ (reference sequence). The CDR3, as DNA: TGTGCCAGCAGGAGGGGAAGGAACGGGGAGCTGTTTTTT. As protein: CASRRGRNGELFF. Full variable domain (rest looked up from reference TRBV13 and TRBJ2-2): AAGVIQSPRHLIKEKRETATLKCYPIPRHDTVYWYQQGPGQDPQFLISFYEKMQSDKGSIPDRFSAQQFSDYHSELNMSSLELGDSALYFCASRRGRNGELFFGEGSRLTVL.

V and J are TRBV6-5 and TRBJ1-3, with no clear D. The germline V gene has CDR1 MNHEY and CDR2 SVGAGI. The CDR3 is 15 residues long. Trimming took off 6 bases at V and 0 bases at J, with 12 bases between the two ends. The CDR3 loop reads CASRYGASSGNTIYF. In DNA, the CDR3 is TGTGCCAGCAGATACGGCGCCAGCTCTGGAAACACCATATATTTT.

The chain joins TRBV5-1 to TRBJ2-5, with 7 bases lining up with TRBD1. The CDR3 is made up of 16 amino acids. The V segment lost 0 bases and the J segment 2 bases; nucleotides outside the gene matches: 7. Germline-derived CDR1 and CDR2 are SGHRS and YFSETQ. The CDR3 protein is CASSLGSQGWQETQYF. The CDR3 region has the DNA TGCGCCAGCAGCTTGGGTTCACAGGGGTGGCAAGAGACCCAGTACTTC.

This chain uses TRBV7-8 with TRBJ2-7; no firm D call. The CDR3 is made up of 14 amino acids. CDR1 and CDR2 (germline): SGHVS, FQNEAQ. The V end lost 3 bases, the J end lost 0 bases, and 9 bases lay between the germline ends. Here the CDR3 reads CASSFAVHSYEQYF. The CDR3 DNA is TGTGCCAGCAGCTTCGCAGTCCACTCCTACGAGCAGTACTTC.